The 20 T cell receptor beta chains in this list originate from one sample, sequenced in a study of blood T cells in healthy people across ages. A second PCR, run for about 7 to 11 cycles, used a sample-barcoded 5' primer plus a J-beta primer mix. TCRdb re-derived calls from the 5' RACE reads in MiXCR, one entry per CDR3 protein. The table has hundreds of thousands of distinct CDR3 sequences, more than 50% seen once. Sequencing was carried out using blood. These receptors came from a man aged 35-49 years in good health.

A note on this clonotype: Its ends do not fully match the called genes, so a read error is possible. This rearrangement joins TRBV20-1 to TRBJ2-2; TRBD1 matches 9 bases. Germline V gene lookup returns CDR1 DFQATT and CDR2 SNEGSKA (reference sequence). The CDR3 contains 15 residues. The CDR3 protein is CSAHTGTGNSGELFF. CDR3 coding DNA: TGCAGTGCTCATACCGGGACAGGGAACTCCGGGGAGCTGTTTTTT.

This chain links TRBV18 with TRBJ2-5; D may be TRBD2 (6 bases). The CDR3 is 14 residues long. The germline CDR1 and CDR2 sequences are KGHSH and LQKENI. V dropped 6 bases and J dropped 5 bases, with 16 bases sitting between them. The CDR3 loop is CASSTMEGVETQYF. Here the CDR3 DNA reads TGTGCCAGCTCTACTATGGAGGGCGTCGAGACCCAGTACTTC.

The chain employs TRBV12-3 or TRBV12-4 and TRBJ2-3, with 10 bases identical to TRBD2. Trimming removed 0 bases from V and 6 bases from J; junction bases left unmatched: 6. The CDR3 is 16 amino acids. CDR3 sequence: CASSLARSAGGDTQYF. The CDR3 DNA reads as TGTGCCAGCAGTTTAGCGCGCTCAGCGGGAGGGGATACGCAGTATTTT.

In the case of this clonotype: A read error may account for a junction end that differs from germline. The chain links TRBV18 to TRBJ2-5; D may match TRBD1 or TRBD2 (5 bases each). CDR1 is KGHSH and CDR2 is LQKENI in the germline V gene. CDR3 length equals 16 residues. CDR3 sequence (DNA): TGCGCCAGCTCACCAAGGGAAGGACAAAGCGGAGAGACCCAGTACTTC. Translated: CASSPREGQSGETQYF.

This clonotype has just a few counts. This chain connects TRBV27 to TRBJ2-7, with 12 bases lining up with TRBD2. This CDR3 has 14 residues. Germline CDR1 MNHEY, CDR2 SMNVEV (reference sequence). V shed 8 bases, J shed 4 bases, and the junction held 6 bases outside the gene matches. In nucleotides, the CDR3 is TGTGCCAGCGCTGTCGGGACTAGCGGGTACGAGCAGTACTTC. Translated: CASAVGTSGYEQYF.

The gene calls are TRBV12-3 or TRBV12-4 and TRBJ2-6; 9 bases are shared with TRBD2. This CDR3 has 16 amino acids. Losses at the gene ends were 6 bases for V and 4 bases for J; bases not matched to a gene: 7. As DNA, the CDR3 is TGTGCCAGCAGCTTTAGCGGGAGATCCGGGGCCAACGTCCTGACTTTC. This encodes CASSFSGRSGANVLTF.

This clonotype came up a few times. This chain connects TRBV2 to TRBJ1-6, with D unclear. The CDR3 runs 15 residues. CDR1 is SNHLY, CDR2 FYNNEI, per germline. Trimming removed 1 base at V and 3 bases at J, with 7 bases between. CDR3 residues: CASSEEAYYNSPLHF. The DNA of the CDR3 is TGTGCCAGCAGTGAAGAGGCGTACTATAATTCACCCCTCCACTTT.

This chain uses TRBV7-2 with TRBJ2-5, with D uncertain. Trimming cost V 1 base and J 5 bases, with 8 bases left between them. Germline V gives CDR1 SGHTA, CDR2 FQGNSA. The CDR3 loop spans 13 amino acids. CDR3 protein: CASSLEAVETQYF. Here the CDR3 DNA reads TGTGCCAGCAGCTTAGAGGCGGTGGAGACCCAGTACTTC.

This clonotype came up a few times. The chain combines TRBV28 with TRBJ2-3, with D perhaps TRBD1 (7 bases). The CDR3 is 13 residues long. The V end lost 4 bases, the J end lost 6 bases, and 11 bases lay between the germline ends. Germline lookup yields CDR1 MDHEN and CDR2 SYDVKM. DNA for the CDR3: TGTGCCAGCAGTTCAGGGGGGTTGGATACGCAGTATTTT. This codes for CASSSGGLDTQYF.

The V gene is TRBV29-1, the J gene TRBJ1-2; the D gene is possibly TRBD1 (6 bases). Looked up from germline, CDR1 is SQVTM and CDR2 is ANQGSEA. V lost 4 bases and J lost 3, with 12 bases in between. The CDR3 runs to 13 residues. CDR3 region: CSVGQAHDYGYTF. DNA of the CDR3: TGCAGCGTTGGACAGGCCCATGACTATGGCTACACCTTC. Variable domain in full (rest from reference TRBV29-1 and TRBJ1-2): SAVISQKPSRDICQRGTSLTIQCQVDSQVTMMFWYRQQPGQSLTLIATANQGSEATYESGFVIDKFPISRPNLTFSTLTVSNMSPEDSSIYLCSVGQAHDYGYTFGSGTRLTVV.

This chain links TRBV20-1 with TRBJ2-3; 10 bases fit TRBD2. V lost 0 bases to trimming and J lost 3 bases; unmatched junction nucleotides: 6. From germline, CDR1 is DFQATT and CDR2 SNEGSKA (reference sequence). This CDR3 spans 16 amino acids. The CDR3 DNA reads as TGCAGTGCTAGAGATTCGACTAGCGGGTGGACAGATACGCAGTATTTT. Translated, it gives CSARDSTSGWTDTQYF.

This clonotype showed up just a few times. This chain connects TRBV12-3 or TRBV12-4 to TRBJ1-5, with 8 bases aligning to TRBD1. Trimming at V came to 5 bases and at J to 1 base, leaving 4 bases not matched to a gene. The CDR3 is 15 amino acids. The CDR3 region has the DNA TGTGCCAGCAGTCGGACAGGGCAAAGCAATCAGCCCCAGCATTTT. The encoded protein is CASSRTGQSNQPQHF.

This clonotype was seen a few times. The gene calls are TRBV12-5 and TRBJ2-6, with 8 positions matching TRBD1. The CDR3 runs to 18 residues. V lost 6 bases and J lost 9; bases outside the gene matches: 19. CDR1 and CDR2 from the germline V gene are LGHNT and FRNRAP. Here the CDR3 DNA reads TGTGCTAGTGGCCCTACCGGGACAGGCGCCCTTTGGATCAACGTCCTGACTTTC. Translation gives CASGPTGTGALWINVLTF.

In this sample, this clonotype turned up a few times. This sequence joins TRBV5-1 and TRBJ2-1; TRBD1 aligns across 8 bases. The CDR3 loop spans 15 amino acids. Trimming cost V 4 bases and J 12 bases; bases outside gene matches: 15. CDR1 SGHRS and CDR2 YFSETQ come from the germline V gene. As DNA, the CDR3 is TGCGCCAGCAGCGAGTCCTCAGGGGGCTTAGAAGGGCAGTTCTTC. As protein: CASSESSGGLEGQFF.

This clonotype turned up a few times. This chain connects TRBV6-2 or TRBV6-3 to TRBJ2-5; TRBD1 agrees at 7 bases. The CDR3 runs 14 residues. CDR1 and CDR2 from the germline V gene are MNHEY and SVGEGT. V lost 5 bases, J lost 6 bases, and 9 bases stayed unmatched. CDR3 region: CASSPGQVAKTQYF. The CDR3 coding sequence is TGTGCCAGCAGTCCCGGACAGGTTGCCAAGACCCAGTACTTC.

The V call is TRBV4-3, the J call TRBJ2-3, with a possible D match to TRBD1 (5 bases). The CDR3 spans 15 residues. Trimming removed 1 base from V and 4 bases from J, with 12 bases in between. CDR1 and CDR2 (germline): LGHNA, YSLEER. The CDR3 here is CASSQVQGGADTQYF. The CDR3 DNA reads as TGCGCCAGCAGCCAAGTCCAGGGTGGGGCAGATACGCAGTATTTT.

This rearrangement joins TRBV27 to TRBJ2-4, with 8 nucleotides matching TRBD1. The CDR3 is 15 amino acids. The V segment lost 1 base and the J segment 13 bases; nucleotides outside the gene matches: 12. The germline CDR1 and CDR2 sequences are MNHEY and SMNVEV (reference sequence). The CDR3 coding sequence is TGTGCCAGCAGTTTATTGGGCCAGGGGGCCTGGGAGCAGTACTTC. Encoded protein: CASSLLGQGAWEQYF.

The V call is TRBV3-1, the J call TRBJ2-5, with 7 positions matching TRBD1. V lost 1 base to trimming and J lost 2 bases; unmatched junction nucleotides: 4. Germline CDR1 and CDR2: LGHDT and YNNKEL (reference sequence). This CDR3 has 15 residues. This chain's CDR3 is CASSQVPTGQETQYF. In nucleotides, the CDR3 is TGTGCCAGCAGCCAAGTTCCGACAGGGCAAGAGACCCAGTACTTC.

The CDR3 DNA follows: TGTGCCAGCAGTTTACAGAACACTGAAGCTTTCTTT. Encoded protein: CASSLQNTEAFF. The chain couples TRBV28 to TRBJ1-1; D call uncertain. The CDR3 sequence is 12 residues long. The ends were cut back, 2 bases at V and 1 base at J, with 2 bases in the middle. Germline lookup yields CDR1 MDHEN and CDR2 SYDVKM.

The chain uses TRBV9 and TRBJ2-3; 10 nucleotides agree with TRBD2. The germline gives CDR1 SGDLS, CDR2 YYNGEE. After removal of 0 bases from V and 5 bases from J, the junction contained 6 bases not matched to a gene. The CDR3 is 16 residues long. The CDR3 loop is CASSVEGLAGVDTQYF. CDR3 DNA: TGTGCCAGCAGCGTAGAGGGCCTAGCGGGGGTAGATACGCAGTATTTT.